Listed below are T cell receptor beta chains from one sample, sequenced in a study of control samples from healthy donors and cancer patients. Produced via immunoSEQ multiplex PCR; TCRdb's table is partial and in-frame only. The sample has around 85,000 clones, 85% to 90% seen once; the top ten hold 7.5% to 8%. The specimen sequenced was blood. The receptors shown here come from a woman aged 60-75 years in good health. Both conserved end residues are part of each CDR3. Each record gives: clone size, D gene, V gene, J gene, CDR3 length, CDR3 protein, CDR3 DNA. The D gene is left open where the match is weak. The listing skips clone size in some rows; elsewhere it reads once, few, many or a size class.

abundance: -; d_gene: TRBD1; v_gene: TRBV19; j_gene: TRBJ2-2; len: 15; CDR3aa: CASSGTGLGTGELFF; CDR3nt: TGTGCCAGTTCAGGGACAGGGTTGGGCACCGGGGAGCTGTTTTTT
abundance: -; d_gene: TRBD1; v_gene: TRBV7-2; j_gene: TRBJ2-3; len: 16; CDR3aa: CASSTGQAPRTDTQYF; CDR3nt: TGTGCCAGCAGCACCGGACAGGCGCCCCGCACAGATACGCAGTATTTT
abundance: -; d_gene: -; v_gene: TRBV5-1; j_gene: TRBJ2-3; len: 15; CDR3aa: CASSLAGQFTDTQYF; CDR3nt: TGCGCCAGCAGCTTGGCTGGACAGTTTACAGATACGCAGTATTTT
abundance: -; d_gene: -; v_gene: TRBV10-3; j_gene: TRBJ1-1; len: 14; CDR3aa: CAISLTEVNTEAFF; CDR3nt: TGTGCCATCAGCTTGACAGAAGTGAACACTGAAGCTTTCTTT
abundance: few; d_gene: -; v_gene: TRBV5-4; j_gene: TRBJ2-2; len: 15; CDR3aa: CASSQGSENTGELFF; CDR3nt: TGTGCCAGCAGCCAGGGTAGCGAGAACACCGGGGAGCTGTTTTTT
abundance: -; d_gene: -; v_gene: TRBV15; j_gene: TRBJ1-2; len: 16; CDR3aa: CATSRDLAGEGYGYTF; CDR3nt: TGTGCCACCAGCAGAGATCTGGCAGGGGAAGGCTATGGCTACACCTTC
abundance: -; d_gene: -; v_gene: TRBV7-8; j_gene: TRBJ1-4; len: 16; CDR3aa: CASSLALWTTNEKLFF; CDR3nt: TGTGCCAGCAGCTTAGCGCTTTGGACAACTAATGAAAAACTGTTTTTT
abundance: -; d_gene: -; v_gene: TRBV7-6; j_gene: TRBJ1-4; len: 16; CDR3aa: CASSLVLGQKNEKLFF; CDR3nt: TGTGCCAGCAGCTTAGTCCTGGGACAAAAAAATGAAAAACTGTTTTTT
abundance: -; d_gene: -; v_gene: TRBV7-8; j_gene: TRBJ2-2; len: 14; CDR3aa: CASSLEDNTGELFF; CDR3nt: TGTGCCAGCAGCTTAGAGGACAACACCGGGGAGCTGTTTTTT
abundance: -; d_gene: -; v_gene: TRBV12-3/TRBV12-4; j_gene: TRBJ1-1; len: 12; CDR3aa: CASSFEGTEAFF; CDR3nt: TGTGCCAGCAGTTTTGAGGGCACTGAAGCTTTCTTT
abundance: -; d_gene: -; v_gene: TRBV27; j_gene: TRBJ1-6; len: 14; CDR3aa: CASSHDLFGSPLHF; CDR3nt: TGTGCCAGCAGCCACGACCTATTTGGTTCACCCCTCCACTTT
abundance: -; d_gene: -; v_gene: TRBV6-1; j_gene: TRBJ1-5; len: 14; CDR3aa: CASSEMRFFEPQHF; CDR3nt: TGTGCCAGCAGTGAGATGAGGTTTTTCGAGCCCCAGCATTTT
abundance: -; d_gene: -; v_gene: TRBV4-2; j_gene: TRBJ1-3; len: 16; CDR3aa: CASSQVGASTGNTIYF; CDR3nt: TGTGCCAGCAGCCAAGTAGGGGCTTCGACCGGAAACACCATATATTTT
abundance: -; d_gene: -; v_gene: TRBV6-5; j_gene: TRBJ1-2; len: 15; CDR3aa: CASSPRGGLGYGYTF; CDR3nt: TGTGCCAGCAGCCCCCGGGGGGGATTGGGCTATGGCTACACCTTC
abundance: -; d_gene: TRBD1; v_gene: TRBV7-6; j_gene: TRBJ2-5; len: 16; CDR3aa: CASTQGDRDKSETQYF; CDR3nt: TGTGCCAGCACCCAAGGGGACAGGGATAAGTCAGAGACCCAGTACTTC
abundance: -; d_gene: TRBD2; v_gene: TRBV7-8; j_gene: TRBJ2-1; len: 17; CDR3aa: CASSLGTSGASYNEQFF; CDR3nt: TGTGCCAGCAGCCTAGGGACTAGCGGGGCGTCCTACAATGAGCAGTTCTTC
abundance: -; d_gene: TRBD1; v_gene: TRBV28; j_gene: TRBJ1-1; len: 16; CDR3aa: CASSRGYRGKNTEAFF; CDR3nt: TGTGCCAGCAGCCGGGGTTACAGGGGCAAGAACACTGAAGCTTTCTTT
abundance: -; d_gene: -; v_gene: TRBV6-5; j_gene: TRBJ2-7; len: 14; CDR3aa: CATTDSPNSYEQYF; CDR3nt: TGTGCCACCACGGACAGTCCTAACTCCTACGAGCAGTACTTC
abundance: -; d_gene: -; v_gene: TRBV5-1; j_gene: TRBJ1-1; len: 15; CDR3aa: CASREDPGVGTEAFF; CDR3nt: TGCGCCAGCAGGGAGGACCCGGGAGTAGGCACTGAAGCTTTCTTT
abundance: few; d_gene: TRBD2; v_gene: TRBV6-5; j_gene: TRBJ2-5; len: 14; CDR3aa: CASSYGTSSETQYF; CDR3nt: TGTGCCAGCAGTTACGGGACTAGCTCGGAGACCCAGTACTTC
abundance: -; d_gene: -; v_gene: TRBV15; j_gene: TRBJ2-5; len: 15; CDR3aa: CATSRDLPGRETQYF; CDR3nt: TGTGCCACCAGCAGAGATCTACCAGGGAGGGAGACCCAGTACTTC
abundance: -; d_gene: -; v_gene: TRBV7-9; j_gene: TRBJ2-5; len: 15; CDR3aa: CASSFRQQLQETQYF; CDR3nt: TGTGCCAGCAGCTTTCGACAGCAACTCCAAGAGACCCAGTACTTC
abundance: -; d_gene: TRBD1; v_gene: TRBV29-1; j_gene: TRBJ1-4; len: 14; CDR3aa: CSVQQGAGGEKLFF; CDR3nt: TGCAGCGTTCAACAGGGGGCCGGAGGTGAAAAACTGTTTTTT
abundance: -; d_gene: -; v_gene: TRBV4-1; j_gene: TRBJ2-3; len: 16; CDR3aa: CASSQESPPTSDTQYF; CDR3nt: TGCGCCAGCAGCCAAGAGTCCCCCCCCACCTCAGATACGCAGTATTTT
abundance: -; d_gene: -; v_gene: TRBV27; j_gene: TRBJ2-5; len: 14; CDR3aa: CASSLSRVGKTQYF; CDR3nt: TGTGCCAGCAGTTTATCGAGAGTCGGAAAGACCCAGTACTTC
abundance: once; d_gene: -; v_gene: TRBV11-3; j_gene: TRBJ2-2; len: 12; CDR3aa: CASSWNTGELFF; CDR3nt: TGTGCCAGCAGTTGGAACACCGGGGAGCTGTTTTTT
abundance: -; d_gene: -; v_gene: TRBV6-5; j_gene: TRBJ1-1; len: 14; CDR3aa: CASSTQTLNTEAFF; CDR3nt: TGTGCCAGCAGTACTCAGACCTTGAACACTGAAGCTTTCTTT
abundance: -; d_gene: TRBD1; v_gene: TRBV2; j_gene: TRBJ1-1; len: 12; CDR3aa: CARDRGRTEAFF; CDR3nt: TGTGCCAGGGATAGGGGGCGAACTGAAGCTTTCTTT
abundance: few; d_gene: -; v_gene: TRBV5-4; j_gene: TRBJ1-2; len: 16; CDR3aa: CASSTTVGVSNYGYTF; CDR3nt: TGTGCCAGCAGCACCACGGTAGGGGTATCTAACTATGGCTACACCTTC
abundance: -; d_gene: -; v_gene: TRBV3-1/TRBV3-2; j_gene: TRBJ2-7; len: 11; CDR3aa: CASSQSYEQYF; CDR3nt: TGTGCCAGCAGCCAGTCCTACGAGCAGTACTTC
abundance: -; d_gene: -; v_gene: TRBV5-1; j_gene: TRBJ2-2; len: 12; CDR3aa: CASSLSTRELFF; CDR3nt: TGCGCCAGCAGCTTGTCAACGAGGGAGCTGTTTTTT
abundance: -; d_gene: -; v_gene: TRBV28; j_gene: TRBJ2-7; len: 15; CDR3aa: CASSFSPPSSYEQYF; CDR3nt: TGTGCCAGCAGTTTCAGTCCCCCGAGCTCCTACGAGCAGTACTTC
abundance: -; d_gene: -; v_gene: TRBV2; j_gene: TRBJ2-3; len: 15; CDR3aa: CASTLPMDITDTQYF; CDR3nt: TGTGCCAGCACGCTCCCGATGGATATCACAGATACGCAGTATTTT
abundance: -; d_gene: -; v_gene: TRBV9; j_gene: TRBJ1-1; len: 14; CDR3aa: CASSVARGGTEAFF; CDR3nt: TGTGCCAGCAGCGTAGCGAGGGGGGGGACTGAAGCTTTCTTT
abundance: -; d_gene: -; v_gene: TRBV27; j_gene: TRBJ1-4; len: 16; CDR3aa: CASSFRHRGANEKLFF; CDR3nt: TGTGCCAGCAGTTTTAGGCATCGGGGGGCTAATGAAAAACTGTTTTTT
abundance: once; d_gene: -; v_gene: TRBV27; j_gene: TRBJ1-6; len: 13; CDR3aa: CASSLQGRSPLHF; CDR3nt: TGTGCCAGCAGTTTGCAGGGACGCTCACCCCTCCACTTT
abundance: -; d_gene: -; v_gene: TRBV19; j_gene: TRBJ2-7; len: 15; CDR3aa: CASSIGWGGDYEQYF; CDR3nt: TGTGCCAGTAGTATAGGTTGGGGAGGAGACTACGAGCAGTACTTC
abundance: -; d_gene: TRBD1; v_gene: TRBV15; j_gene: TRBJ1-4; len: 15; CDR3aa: CATSRGGQGFEKLFF; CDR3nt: TGTGCCACCAGCAGAGGGGGACAGGGGTTTGAAAAACTGTTTTTT
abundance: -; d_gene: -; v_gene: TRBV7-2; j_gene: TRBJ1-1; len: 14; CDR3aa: CASSLLGPTTDAFF; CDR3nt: TGTGCCAGCAGCTTACTAGGCCCGACAACCGATGCTTTCTTT
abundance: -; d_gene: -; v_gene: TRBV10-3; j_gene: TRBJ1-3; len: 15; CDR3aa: CAIRVSSGSGNTIYF; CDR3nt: TGTGCCATCAGAGTGTCCAGTGGCTCTGGAAACACCATATATTTT
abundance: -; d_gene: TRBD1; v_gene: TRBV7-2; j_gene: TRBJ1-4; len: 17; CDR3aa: CASSLGTGGATNEKLFF; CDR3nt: TGTGCCAGCAGCTTGGGGACAGGGGGTGCAACTAATGAAAAACTGTTTTTT
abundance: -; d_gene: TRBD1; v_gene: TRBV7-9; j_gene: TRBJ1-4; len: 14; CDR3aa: CASSLYRGDEKLFF; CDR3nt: TGTGCCAGCAGCCTTTACAGGGGTGATGAAAAACTGTTTTTT
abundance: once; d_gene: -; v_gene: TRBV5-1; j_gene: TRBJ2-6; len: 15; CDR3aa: CASSLPNPGANVLTF; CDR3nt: TGCGCCAGCAGCTTGCCCAACCCTGGGGCCAACGTCCTGACTTTC
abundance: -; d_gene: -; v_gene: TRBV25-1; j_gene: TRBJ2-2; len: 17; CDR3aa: CASSGALAALNTGELFF; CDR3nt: TGTGCCAGCAGTGGGGCGCTAGCTGCCCTGAACACCGGGGAGCTGTTTTTT
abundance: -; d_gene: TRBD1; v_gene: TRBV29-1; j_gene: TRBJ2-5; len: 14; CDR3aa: CSVEDRDVRETQYF; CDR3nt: TGCAGCGTTGAGGACAGGGACGTACGCGAGACCCAGTACTTC
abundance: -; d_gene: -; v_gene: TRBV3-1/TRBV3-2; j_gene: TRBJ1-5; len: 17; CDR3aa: CASSILLPFWHHQPQHF; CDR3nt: TGTGCCAGCAGCATACTACTCCCATTTTGGCATCATCAGCCCCAGCATTTT
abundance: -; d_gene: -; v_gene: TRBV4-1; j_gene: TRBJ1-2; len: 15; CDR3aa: CASSQGEGVAYGYTF; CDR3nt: TGCGCCAGCAGCCAAGGAGAAGGGGTCGCCTATGGCTACACCTTC
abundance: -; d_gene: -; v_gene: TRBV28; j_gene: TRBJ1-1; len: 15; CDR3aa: CASSLATSGVAEAFF; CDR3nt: TGTGCCAGCAGTTTAGCCACAAGTGGGGTAGCTGAAGCTTTCTTT
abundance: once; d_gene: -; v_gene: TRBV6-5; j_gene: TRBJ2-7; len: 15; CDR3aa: CASSYSMGQAYEQYF; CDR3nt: TGTGCCAGCAGTTACTCGATGGGGCAGGCCTACGAGCAGTACTTC
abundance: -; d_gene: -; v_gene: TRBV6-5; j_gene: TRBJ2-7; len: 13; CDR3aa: CASTPGGTYEQYF; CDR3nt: TGTGCCAGCACCCCCGGAGGGACCTACGAGCAGTACTTC
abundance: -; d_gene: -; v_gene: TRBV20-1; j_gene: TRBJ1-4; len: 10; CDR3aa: CSAKYEKLFF; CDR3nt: TGCAGTGCTAAATATGAAAAACTGTTTTTT
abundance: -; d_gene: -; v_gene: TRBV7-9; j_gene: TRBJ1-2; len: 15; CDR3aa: CASSKVREGLYGYTF; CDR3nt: TGTGCCAGCAGCAAAGTCAGGGAGGGTCTGTATGGCTACACCTTC
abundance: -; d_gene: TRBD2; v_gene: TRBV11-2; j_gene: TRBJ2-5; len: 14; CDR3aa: CASSLRRGGETQYF; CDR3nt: TGTGCCAGCAGCTTACGGCGGGGGGGAGAGACCCAGTACTTC
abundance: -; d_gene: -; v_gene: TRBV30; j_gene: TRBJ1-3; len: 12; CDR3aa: CAWSHAGNTIYF; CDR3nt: TGTGCCTGGAGCCACGCCGGGAACACCATATATTTT
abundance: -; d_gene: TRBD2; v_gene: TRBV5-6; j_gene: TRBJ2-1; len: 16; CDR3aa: CASSLLPAGGLNEQFF; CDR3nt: TGTGCCAGCAGCTTGTTGCCCGCGGGAGGGCTCAATGAGCAGTTCTTC
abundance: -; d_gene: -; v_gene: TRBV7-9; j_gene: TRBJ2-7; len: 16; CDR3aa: CASSSTGVPLSYEQYF; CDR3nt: TGTGCCAGCAGCTCCACGGGAGTACCTCTCTCCTACGAGCAGTACTTC
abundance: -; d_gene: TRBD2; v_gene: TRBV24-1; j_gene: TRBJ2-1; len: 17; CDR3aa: CATSDPGTSGRGSEQFF; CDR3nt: TGTGCCACCAGTGATCCCGGGACTAGCGGGAGAGGATCTGAGCAGTTCTTC
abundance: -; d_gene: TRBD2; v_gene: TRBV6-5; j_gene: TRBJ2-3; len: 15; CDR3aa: CASSSRGEPTDTQYF; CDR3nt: TGTGCCAGCAGTTCTCGGGGGGAACCCACAGATACGCAGTATTTT
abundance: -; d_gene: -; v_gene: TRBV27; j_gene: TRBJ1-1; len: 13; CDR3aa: CATRGGRDTEAFF; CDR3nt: TGTGCCACAAGGGGGGGGCGGGACACTGAAGCTTTCTTT
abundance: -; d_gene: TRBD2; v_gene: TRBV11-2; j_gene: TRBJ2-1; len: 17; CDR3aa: CASSTRTSGGSYNEQFF; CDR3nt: TGTGCCAGCAGCACCAGGACTAGCGGGGGCTCCTACAATGAGCAGTTCTTC